The entry below gives a single T cell receptor beta chain sequence along with its context. Its antigen is unidentified. Method: immunoSEQ multiplex PCR; TCRdb's copy keeps in-frame clones and lacks some. The table records millions of clones, 85% to 95% of them present only once. The entry originates in a study of shared clonotypes between healthy human individuals. Study outcomes and limitations: Among non-shared clonotypes, generation probabilities were lower than among those shared by all four donors.

V dropped 4 bases and J dropped 9 bases, with 13 bases sitting between them. Germline CDR1 reads KGHSH; CDR2 reads LQKENI. The CDR3 consists of 13 residues. J is TRBJ2-1 and V is TRBV18, with D perhaps TRBD2 (6 bases). Sequencing was done on a sample of naive CD4+ T cells sorted from blood. Subset in this sample: CD45RA+ positively selected. This TCR derives from a man aged 18 to 29 in good health. This CDR3 reads CASSLSWGGEQFF. DNA for the CDR3: TGTGCCAGCTCACTTTCCTGGGGAGGTGAGCAGTTCTTC.